The 8 T cell receptor beta chains given below trace back to one sample, sequenced in a study of chemoradiotherapy in HPV16-positive cancers. Generated by immunoSEQ multiplex PCR, the TCRdb table keeps only in-frame clones and is missing some. The sample holds about 35,000 clones, around 87% seen once. The sequencing used blood, collected from a patient who underwent chemoradiotherapy. Receptors originate from a human donor with HPV-associated anogenital cancer.

The chain employs TRBV21-1 and TRBJ1-1. TRBV21-1 is tagged as a pseudogene. The CDR3 has 10 amino acids. The CDR3 sequence: CASTQRETFF. The CDR3 DNA sequence: TGTGCCAGCACCCAGCGGGAGACTTTCTTT.

J is TRBJ2-7 and V is TRBV15; maybe TRBD1 (5 bases). Germline V CDR1 and CDR2: LNHNV, YYDKDF (reference sequence). Trimming shortened V by 7 bases and J by 3 bases, and 19 bases separated the two germline ends. The CDR3 extends over 15 amino acids. The CDR3 DNA is TGTGCCACCAAAAATGGACCGGACAACCACTACGAGCAGTACTTC. As protein: CATKNGPDNHYEQYF.

This clone was observed once. The J gene is TRBJ2-5, the V gene TRBV6-1, with 8 bases that match TRBD1. The CDR3 consists of 13 residues. The germline V gene has CDR1 MNHNS and CDR2 SASEGT. Trimming cost V 6 bases and J 1 base; bases outside gene matches: 1. The CDR3 sequence is CASRGQAQETQYF. For the CDR3, the DNA is TGTGCCAGCAGGGGACAGGCCCAAGAGACCCAGTACTTC.

The chain combines TRBV28 with TRBJ1-1; 7 bases line up with TRBD1. Germline lookup yields CDR1 MDHEN and CDR2 SYDVKM. V shed 3 bases and J 8 bases; nucleotides not matched to a gene: 12. The CDR3 contains 15 residues. The CDR3 reads CASSFYGQARREAFF. In DNA, the CDR3 is TGTGCCAGCAGTTTCTACGGACAGGCCAGGAGGGAAGCTTTCTTT.

The V call is TRBV9, the J call TRBJ1-1; no clear D gene. The CDR3 is 16 residues long. Germline values: CDR1 SGDLS, CDR2 YYNGEE. V was clipped by 2 bases and J by 3 bases, with 17 bases between them. As DNA, the CDR3 is TGTGCCAGCAGCGTCGGACTTCCAACGCCCGACACTGAAGCTTTCTTT. It specifies CASSVGLPTPDTEAFF. Looking up the rest from reference TRBV9 and TRBJ1-1 gives the full variable domain: DSGVTQTPKHLITATGQRVTLRCSPRSGDLSVYWYQQSLDQGLQFLIQYYNGEERAKGNILERFSAQQFPDLHSELNLSSLELGDSALYFCASSVGLPTPDTEAFFGQGTRLTVV.

The rearrangement links TRBV7-8 to TRBJ2-7; possibly TRBD1 for D (6 bases). V lost 0 bases and J 3 bases, leaving 18 bases between the germline ends. Germline V gene lookup returns CDR1 SGHVS and CDR2 FQNEAQ. The CDR3 has 17 amino acids. CDR3 protein: CASSLATTGNTYYEQYF. In DNA form, the CDR3 reads TGTGCCAGCAGCTTAGCGACTACAGGGAATACGTACTACGAGCAGTACTTC. Supplemented by reference TRBV7-8 and TRBJ2-7, the full variable domain reads GAGVSQSPRYKVAKRGQDVALRCDPISGHVSLFWYQQALGQGPEFLTYFQNEAQLDKSGLPSDRFFAERPEGSVSTLKIQRTQQEDSAVYLCASSLATTGNTYYEQYFGPGTRLTVT.

In its sample, this clone was seen a few times. In nucleotides, the CDR3 is TGTGCCAGCAGCTTAGGTTGGGGGGCGTCTGGAAACACCATATATTTT. Amino acid sequence: CASSLGWGASGNTIYF. The chain couples TRBV7-8 to TRBJ1-3, with D possibly TRBD1 on 6 matching bases. V was pared by 1 base and J by 1 base, with 11 bases between. Germline assignment: CDR1 SGHVS and CDR2 FQNEAQ. This CDR3 is 16 amino acids long.

The chain employs TRBV7-7 and TRBJ2-3, with D hard to call. The V gene's germline CDR1 is SSHAT and CDR2 FNYEAQ (reference sequence). This CDR3 is built from 13 residues. CDR3 residues: CASSPSTTDTQYF. As DNA, the CDR3 is TGTGCTAGTTCTCCTTCCACCACAGATACGCAGTATTTT.